What follows are 4 T cell receptor beta chains derived from one specimen sequenced in a study of Ad26.COV2.S vaccination and SARS-CoV-2 variants. Profiling relied on immunoSEQ multiplex PCR, and the TCRdb table lists in-frame clones only, not all of them. The sample yields some 320,000 clones, 85% seen once. Stated treatment: about 20 received Ad26.COV2.S at low or high dose, single or two shots; several received placebo; per-sample allocation not given. Samples came from day 63 after the first vaccine or placebo injection. Sequenced here: peripheral blood, sampled in a trial of Ad26.COV2.S vaccine versus placebo. The receptor set was obtained from a person between 18 and 65 years old who received the Ad26.COV2.S COVID-19 vaccine or a placebo.

The rearrangement uses TRBV5-1 and TRBJ1-1; TRBD1 is a possible D gene (5 bases). V shed 0 bases and J shed 4 bases, with 10 bases lying between them. Germline V lookup: CDR1 SGHRS, CDR2 YFSETQ. The CDR3 spans 14 residues. The CDR3 loop is CASSLAGGVTEAFF. For the CDR3, the DNA is TGCGCCAGCAGCTTGGCCGGGGGGGTCACTGAAGCTTTCTTT.

The gene calls are TRBV7-2 and TRBJ2-7, with D possibly being TRBD1 (6 bases). Between the trimmed V and J ends, which lost 1 base and 2 bases, there was a span of 9 bases. Germline CDR1 and CDR2: SGHTA and FQGNSA. The CDR3 has 14 amino acids. The CDR3 DNA follows: TGTGCCAGCAGCTTAGGCCCAGGGGCCTACGAGCAGTACTTC. It codes for CASSLGPGAYEQYF.

This chain joins TRBV19 and TRBJ1-1; no clear D. CDR3 length equals 15 residues. CDR1 and CDR2 from the germline V gene are LNHDA and SQIVND (reference sequence). The V and J ends lost 5 bases and 7 bases respectively, with 20 bases between them. CDR3 residues: CASSPLRLGVIEAFF. The CDR3 nucleotides are TGTGCCAGTAGTCCCCTACGGCTGGGTGTGATTGAAGCTTTCTTT.

This chain links TRBV5-1 with TRBJ2-1; tentative D call: TRBD1 (5 bases). Trimming left V 0 bases short and J 9 bases short, with 16 bases between. Germline lookup yields CDR1 SGHRS and CDR2 YFSETQ. This CDR3 comprises 15 residues. CDR3 sequence reads: CASSLAFLGLSEQFF. The DNA of the CDR3 is TGCGCCAGCAGCTTGGCCTTTTTGGGGCTGAGTGAGCAGTTCTTC.